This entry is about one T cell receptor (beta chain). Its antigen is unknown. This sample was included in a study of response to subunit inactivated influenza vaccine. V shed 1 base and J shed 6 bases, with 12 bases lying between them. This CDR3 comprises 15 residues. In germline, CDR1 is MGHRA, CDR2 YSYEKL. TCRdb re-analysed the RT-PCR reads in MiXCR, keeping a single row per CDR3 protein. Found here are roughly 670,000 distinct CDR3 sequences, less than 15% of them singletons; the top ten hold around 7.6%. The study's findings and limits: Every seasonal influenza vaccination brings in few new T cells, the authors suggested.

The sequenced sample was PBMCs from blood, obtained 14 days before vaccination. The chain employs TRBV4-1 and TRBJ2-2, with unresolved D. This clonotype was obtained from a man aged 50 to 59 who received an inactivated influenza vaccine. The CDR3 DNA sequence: TGCGCCAGCAGCCAAGTCGGCGGCTCCGCCGGGGAGCTGTTTTTT. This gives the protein CASSQVGGSAGELFF.